These T cell receptor beta chains were read from a single sample in a study of shared clonotypes between healthy human individuals. This table comes from immunoSEQ multiplex PCR, and its TCRdb copy is limited to in-frame clones, with some not included. The sample includes roughly 100,000 clones, 65% to 75% of them seen just once. Sequencing used memory CD8+ T cells sorted from blood. The receptor source for this set is a woman aged 25 to 39 in good health. Each CDR3 is given with its conserved first and last residue. D genes are given only for firm matches. Some rows mark clone size as missing; the rest say once, few, many or name a class of expanded clone.

size: few; J: TRBJ2-5; length: 13; V: TRBV5-4; D: .; CDR3: CASSPPAQETQYF; DNA: TGTGCCAGCAGCCCCCCGGCCCAAGAGACCCAGTACTTC
size: .; J: TRBJ2-2; length: 15; V: TRBV6-4; D: .; CDR3: CASSDSPGNTGELFF; DNA: TGTGCCAGCAGTGACTCGCCAGGGAACACCGGGGAGCTGTTTTTT
size: medium-sized; J: TRBJ2-2; length: 13; V: TRBV27; D: .; CDR3: CASSLSTTGELFF; DNA: TGTGCCAGCAGTTTATCAACCACCGGGGAGCTGTTTTTT
size: .; J: TRBJ2-7; length: 14; V: TRBV5-8; D: .; CDR3: CASSLGIFFDEQYF; DNA: TGTGCCAGCAGCTTGGGGATCTTTTTCGACGAGCAGTACTTC
size: .; J: TRBJ2-7; length: 13; V: TRBV6-6; D: TRBD1; CDR3: CASSSGTGREQYF; DNA: TGTGCCAGCAGCTCCGGGACAGGGAGGGAGCAGTACTTC
size: once; J: TRBJ1-5; length: 17; V: TRBV23-1; D: TRBD1; CDR3: CASSQSTGQCYSQPQHF; DNA: TGCGCCAGCAGTCAATCGACAGGGCAATGTTATAGTCAGCCCCAGCATTTT
size: .; J: TRBJ2-7; length: 15; V: TRBV7-6; D: .; CDR3: CASSAADGTPYEQYF; DNA: TGTGCCAGCAGCGCCGCCGACGGCACACCCTACGAGCAGTACTTC
size: .; J: TRBJ2-3; length: 12; V: TRBV6-1; D: .; CDR3: CASSEGSDTQYF; DNA: TGTGCCAGCAGTGAAGGATCAGATACGCAGTATTTT
size: .; J: TRBJ2-1; length: 15; V: TRBV14; D: .; CDR3: CASSPEGRWGQGQFF; DNA: TGTGCCAGCAGCCCCGAGGGGAGGTGGGGCCAAGGGCAGTTCTTC
size: .; J: TRBJ2-7; length: 15; V: TRBV6-1; D: TRBD1; CDR3: CASSAELTGGREQYF; DNA: TGTGCCAGCAGTGCAGAATTGACAGGGGGTCGCGAGCAGTACTTC
size: .; J: TRBJ2-5; length: 13; V: TRBV28; D: .; CDR3: CASSLRSGETQYF; DNA: TGTGCCAGCAGTTTGAGGAGCGGAGAGACCCAGTACTTC
size: .; J: TRBJ1-2; length: 14; V: TRBV6-5; D: .; CDR3: CASSYSLQGQGYTF; DNA: TGTGCCAGCAGTTACTCCCTACAGGGACAAGGCTACACCTTC
size: .; J: TRBJ1-1; length: 16; V: TRBV11-2; D: .; CDR3: CASSLDWFGMNTEAFF; DNA: TGTGCCAGCAGCTTAGATTGGTTCGGAATGAACACTGAAGCTTTCTTT
size: many; J: TRBJ2-7; length: 12; V: TRBV6-5; D: TRBD1; CDR3: CASRQGFNEQYF; DNA: TGTGCCAGTAGACAGGGGTTCAACGAGCAGTACTTC
size: .; J: TRBJ2-2; length: 16; V: TRBV19; D: TRBD2; CDR3: CASSTPTSVRTGELFF; DNA: TGTGCCAGTAGTACTCCGACTAGCGTCCGGACCGGGGAGCTGTTTTTT
size: .; J: TRBJ1-1; length: 13; V: TRBV19; D: TRBD1; CDR3: CASMNRGGAEAFF; DNA: TGTGCCAGCATGAACAGGGGTGGTGCTGAAGCTTTCTTT
size: .; J: TRBJ2-7; length: 15; V: TRBV4-2; D: .; CDR3: CASSSRLEGSYEQYF; DNA: TGTGCCAGCAGCTCCAGACTAGAAGGCTCCTACGAGCAGTACTTC
size: few; J: TRBJ1-2; length: 16; V: TRBV6-6; D: TRBD1; CDR3: CASSYTGTDSNYGYTF; DNA: TGTGCCAGCAGTTATACCGGGACAGACTCTAACTATGGCTACACCTTC
size: .; J: TRBJ2-7; length: 12; V: TRBV29-1; D: TRBD1; CDR3: CSVGSGGSEQYF; DNA: TGCAGCGTTGGGTCAGGGGGCTCCGAGCAGTACTTC
size: few; J: TRBJ2-7; length: 14; V: TRBV6-1; D: TRBD1; CDR3: CASKDRDSTYEQYF; DNA: TGTGCCAGCAAGGACCGGGACAGTACCTACGAGCAGTACTTC
size: .; J: TRBJ2-7; length: 13; V: TRBV5-4; D: .; CDR3: CASTSGGSYEQYF; DNA: TGTGCCAGCACGTCAGGGGGGTCCTACGAGCAGTACTTC
size: .; J: TRBJ2-7; length: 14; V: TRBV5-1; D: .; CDR3: CASSQNSGTYEQYF; DNA: TGCGCCAGCAGCCAGAACAGTGGAACCTACGAGCAGTACTTC
size: .; J: TRBJ2-1; length: 15; V: TRBV11-2; D: TRBD1; CDR3: CASSLKTGPYNEQFF; DNA: TGTGCCAGCAGCTTAAAGACAGGGCCCTACAATGAGCAGTTCTTC
size: .; J: TRBJ2-7; length: 13; V: TRBV28; D: .; CDR3: CASSLGLSYEQYF; DNA: TGTGCCAGCAGTCTGGGACTCTCCTACGAGCAGTACTTC
size: .; J: TRBJ1-2; length: 14; V: TRBV7-9; D: .; CDR3: CASSSTQGNYGYTF; DNA: TGTGCCAGCAGCTCAACCCAGGGGAACTATGGCTACACCTTC
size: .; J: TRBJ2-7; length: 14; V: TRBV2; D: .; CDR3: CASSEKGHRHEQYF; DNA: TGTGCCAGCAGTGAAAAGGGGCATAGGCACGAGCAGTACTTC
size: .; J: TRBJ2-7; length: 14; V: TRBV14; D: .; CDR3: CASSPLAEFYEQYF; DNA: TGTGCCAGCAGCCCGTTAGCGGAGTTCTACGAGCAGTACTTC
size: .; J: TRBJ2-1; length: 14; V: TRBV30; D: TRBD2; CDR3: CAWSSLAEYNEQFF; DNA: TGTGCCTGGAGTAGTCTAGCGGAGTACAATGAGCAGTTCTTC
size: .; J: TRBJ2-1; length: 14; V: TRBV6-5; D: TRBD2; CDR3: CASQERTSPNEQFF; DNA: TGTGCCAGCCAAGAACGGACTAGCCCTAATGAGCAGTTCTTC